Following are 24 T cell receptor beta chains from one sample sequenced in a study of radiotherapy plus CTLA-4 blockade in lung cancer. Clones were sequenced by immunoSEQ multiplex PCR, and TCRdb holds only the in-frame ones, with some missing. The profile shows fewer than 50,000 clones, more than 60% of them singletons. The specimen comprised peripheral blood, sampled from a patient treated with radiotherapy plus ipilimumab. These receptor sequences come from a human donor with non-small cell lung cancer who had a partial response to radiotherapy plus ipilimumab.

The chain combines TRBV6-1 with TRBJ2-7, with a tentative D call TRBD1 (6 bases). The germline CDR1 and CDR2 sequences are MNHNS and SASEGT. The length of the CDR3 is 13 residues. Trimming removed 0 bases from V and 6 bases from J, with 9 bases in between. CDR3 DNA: TGTGCCAGCAGTGAAGCAACAGGGCTCGAGCAGTACTTC. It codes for CASSEATGLEQYF.

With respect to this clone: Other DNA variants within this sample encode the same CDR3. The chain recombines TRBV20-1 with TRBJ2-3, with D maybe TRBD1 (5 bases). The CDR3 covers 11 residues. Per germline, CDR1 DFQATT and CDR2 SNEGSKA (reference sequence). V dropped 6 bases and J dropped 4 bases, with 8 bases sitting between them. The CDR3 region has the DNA TGCAGTGCCCCGACAGCAGATACGCAGTATTTT. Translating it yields CSAPTADTQYF.

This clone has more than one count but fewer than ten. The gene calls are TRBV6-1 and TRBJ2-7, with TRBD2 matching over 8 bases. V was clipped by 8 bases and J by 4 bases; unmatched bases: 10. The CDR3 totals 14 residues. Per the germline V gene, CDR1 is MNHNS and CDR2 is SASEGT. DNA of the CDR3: TGTGCCAGCCTTATACGGGGGGGCCTATACGAGCAGTACTTC. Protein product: CASLIRGGLYEQYF.

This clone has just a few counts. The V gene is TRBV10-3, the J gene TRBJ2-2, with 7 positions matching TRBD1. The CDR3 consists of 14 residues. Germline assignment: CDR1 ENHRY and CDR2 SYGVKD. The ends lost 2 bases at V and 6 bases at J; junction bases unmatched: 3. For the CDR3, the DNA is TGTGCCATCAGTGAGGGACAGGCTTCCGGGGAGCTGTTTTTT. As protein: CAISEGQASGELFF.

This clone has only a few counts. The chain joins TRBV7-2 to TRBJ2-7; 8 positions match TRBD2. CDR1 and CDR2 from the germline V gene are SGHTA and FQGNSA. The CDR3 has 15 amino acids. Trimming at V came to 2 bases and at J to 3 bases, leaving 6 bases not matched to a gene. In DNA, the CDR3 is TGTGCCAGCAGCTTACACAGCGGGAGTCACTACGAGCAGTACTTC. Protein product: CASSLHSGSHYEQYF.

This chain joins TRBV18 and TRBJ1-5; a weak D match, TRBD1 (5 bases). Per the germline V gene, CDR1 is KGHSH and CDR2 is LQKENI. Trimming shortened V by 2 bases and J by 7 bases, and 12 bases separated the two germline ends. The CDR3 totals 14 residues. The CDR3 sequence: CASSPGWGDQPQHF. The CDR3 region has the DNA TGTGCCAGCTCACCAGGCTGGGGGGACCAGCCCCAGCATTTT. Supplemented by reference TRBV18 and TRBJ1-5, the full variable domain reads NAGVMQNPRHLVRRRGQEARLRCSPMKGHSHVYWYRQLPEEGLKFMVYLQKENIIDESGMPKERFSAEFPKEGPSILRIQQVVRGDSAAYFCASSPGWGDQPQHFGDGTRLSIL.

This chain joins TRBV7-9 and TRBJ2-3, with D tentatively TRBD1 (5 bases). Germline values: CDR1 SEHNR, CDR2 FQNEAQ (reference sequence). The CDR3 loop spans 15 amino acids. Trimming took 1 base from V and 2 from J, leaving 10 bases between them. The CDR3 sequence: CASSLGGAYTDTQYF. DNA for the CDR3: TGTGCCAGCAGCTTAGGTGGGGCCTACACAGATACGCAGTATTTT.

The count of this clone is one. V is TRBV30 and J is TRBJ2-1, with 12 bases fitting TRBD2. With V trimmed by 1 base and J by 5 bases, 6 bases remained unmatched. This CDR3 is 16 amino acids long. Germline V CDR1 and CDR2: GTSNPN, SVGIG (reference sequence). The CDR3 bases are TGTGCCTGGAGTGGACTAGCGGGAGCAGGGAACAATGAGCAGTTCTTC. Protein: CAWSGLAGAGNNEQFF.

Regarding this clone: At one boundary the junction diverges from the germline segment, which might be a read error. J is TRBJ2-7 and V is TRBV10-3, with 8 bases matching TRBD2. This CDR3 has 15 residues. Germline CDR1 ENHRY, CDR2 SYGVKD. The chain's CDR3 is CASSEGPSGYYEQYF. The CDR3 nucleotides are TGTGCCAGCAGTGAAGGGCCTAGCGGGTACTACGAGCAGTACTTC.

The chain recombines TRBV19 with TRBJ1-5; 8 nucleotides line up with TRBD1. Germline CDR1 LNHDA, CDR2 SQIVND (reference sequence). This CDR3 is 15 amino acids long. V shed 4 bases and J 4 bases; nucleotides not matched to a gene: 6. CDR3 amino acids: CASSRQGKGNQPQHF. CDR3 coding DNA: TGTGCCAGTAGTAGACAGGGGAAGGGAAATCAGCCCCAGCATTTT.

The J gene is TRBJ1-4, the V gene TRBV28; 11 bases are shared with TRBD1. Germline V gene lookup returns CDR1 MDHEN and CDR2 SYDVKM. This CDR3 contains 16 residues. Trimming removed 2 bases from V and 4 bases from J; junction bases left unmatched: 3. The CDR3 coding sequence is TGTGCCAGCAGTTTAGCGGGGACAGGGGGTAATGAAAAACTGTTTTTT. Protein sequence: CASSLAGTGGNEKLFF. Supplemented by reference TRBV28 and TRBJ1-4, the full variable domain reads DVKVTQSSRYLVKRTGEKVFLECVQDMDHENMFWYRQDPGLGLRLIYFSYDVKMKEKGDIPEGYSVSREKKERFSLILESASTNQTSMYLCASSLAGTGGNEKLFFGSGTQLSVL.

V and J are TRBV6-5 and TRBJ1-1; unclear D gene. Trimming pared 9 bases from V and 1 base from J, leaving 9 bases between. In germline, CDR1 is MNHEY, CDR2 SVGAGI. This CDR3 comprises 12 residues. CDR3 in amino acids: CASSQWNTEAFF. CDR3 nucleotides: TGTGCCAGTTCACAGTGGAACACTGAAGCTTTCTTT.

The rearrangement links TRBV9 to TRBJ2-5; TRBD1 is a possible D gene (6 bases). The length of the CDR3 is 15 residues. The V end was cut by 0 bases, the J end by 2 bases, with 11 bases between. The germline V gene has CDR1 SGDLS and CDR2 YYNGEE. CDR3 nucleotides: TGTGCCAGCAGCGTAGGTAACAGGGCTCAAGAGACCCAGTACTTC. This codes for CASSVGNRAQETQYF.

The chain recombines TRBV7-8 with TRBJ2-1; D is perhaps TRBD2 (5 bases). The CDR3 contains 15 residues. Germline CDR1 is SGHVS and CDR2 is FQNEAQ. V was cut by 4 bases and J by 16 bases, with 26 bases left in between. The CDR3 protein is CASSSVASGRAGGFF. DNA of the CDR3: TGTGCCAGCAGCTCGGTAGCTAGTGGGCGCGCCGGAGGATTCTTC.

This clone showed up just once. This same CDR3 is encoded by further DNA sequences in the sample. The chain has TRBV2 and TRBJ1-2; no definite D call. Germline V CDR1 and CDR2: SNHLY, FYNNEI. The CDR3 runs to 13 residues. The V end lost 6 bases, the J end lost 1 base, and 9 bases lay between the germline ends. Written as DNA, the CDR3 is TGTGCCAGCAGCCTACAGCTTAACTATGGCTACACCTTC. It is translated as CASSLQLNYGYTF.

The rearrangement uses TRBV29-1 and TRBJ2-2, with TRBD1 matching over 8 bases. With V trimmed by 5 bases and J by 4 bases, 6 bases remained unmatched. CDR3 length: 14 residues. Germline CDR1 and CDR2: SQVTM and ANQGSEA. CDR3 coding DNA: TGCAGCGTTCAAGGACAGGGTGGCACCGGGGAGCTGTTTTTT. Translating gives CSVQGQGGTGELFF.

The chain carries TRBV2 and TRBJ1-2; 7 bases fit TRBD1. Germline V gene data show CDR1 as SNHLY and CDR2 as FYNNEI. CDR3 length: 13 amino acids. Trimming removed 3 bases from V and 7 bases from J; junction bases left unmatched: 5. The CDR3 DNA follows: TGTGCCAGCAGTGAGAGGGGGCGAGGTGGCTACACCTTC. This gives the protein CASSERGRGGYTF.

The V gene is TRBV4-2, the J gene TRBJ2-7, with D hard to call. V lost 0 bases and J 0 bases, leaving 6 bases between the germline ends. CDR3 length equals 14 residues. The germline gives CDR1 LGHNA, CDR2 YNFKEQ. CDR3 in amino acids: CASSQDHSSYEQYF. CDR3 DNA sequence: TGTGCCAGCAGCCAAGACCACTCCTCCTACGAGCAGTACTTC.

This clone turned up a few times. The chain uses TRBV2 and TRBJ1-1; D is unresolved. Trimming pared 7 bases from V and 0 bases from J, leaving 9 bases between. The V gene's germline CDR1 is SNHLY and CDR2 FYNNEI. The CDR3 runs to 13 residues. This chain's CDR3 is CASIRDMNTEAFF. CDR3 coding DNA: TGTGCCAGCATCAGAGACATGAACACTGAAGCTTTCTTT.

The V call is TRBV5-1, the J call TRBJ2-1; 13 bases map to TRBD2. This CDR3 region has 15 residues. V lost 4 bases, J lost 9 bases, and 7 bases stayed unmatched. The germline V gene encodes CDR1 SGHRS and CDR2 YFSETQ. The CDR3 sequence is CASSGGLAGHGEQFF. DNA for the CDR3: TGCGCCAGCAGCGGGGGACTAGCGGGACACGGTGAGCAGTTCTTC.

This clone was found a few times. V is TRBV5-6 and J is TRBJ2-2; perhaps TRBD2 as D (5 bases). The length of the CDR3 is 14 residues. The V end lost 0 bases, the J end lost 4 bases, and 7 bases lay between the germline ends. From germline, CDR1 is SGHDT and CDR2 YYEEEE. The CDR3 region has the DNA TGTGCCAGCAGCTTGGGAGGAGGCACCGGGGAGCTGTTTTTT. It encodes CASSLGGGTGELFF.

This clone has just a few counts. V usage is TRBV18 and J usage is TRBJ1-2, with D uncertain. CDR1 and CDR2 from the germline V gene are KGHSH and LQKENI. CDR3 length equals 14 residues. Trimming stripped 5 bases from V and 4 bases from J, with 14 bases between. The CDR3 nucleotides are TGTGCCAGCTCAAGATCAGGAGCGGCCTATGGCTACACCTTC. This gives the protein CASSRSGAAYGYTF. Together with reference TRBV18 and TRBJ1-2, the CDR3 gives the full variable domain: NAGVMQNPRHLVRRRGQEARLRCSPMKGHSHVYWYRQLPEEGLKFMVYLQKENIIDESGMPKERFSAEFPKEGPSILRIQQVVRGDSAAYFCASSRSGAAYGYTFGSGTRLTVV.

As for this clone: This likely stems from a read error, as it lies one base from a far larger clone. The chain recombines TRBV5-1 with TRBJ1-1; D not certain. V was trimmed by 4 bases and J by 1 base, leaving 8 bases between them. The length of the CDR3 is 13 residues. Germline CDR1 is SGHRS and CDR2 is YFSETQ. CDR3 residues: CASSPSGNTEAFF. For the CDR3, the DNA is TGCGCCAGCAGCCCCTCGGGGAACACTGAAGCTTTCTTT.

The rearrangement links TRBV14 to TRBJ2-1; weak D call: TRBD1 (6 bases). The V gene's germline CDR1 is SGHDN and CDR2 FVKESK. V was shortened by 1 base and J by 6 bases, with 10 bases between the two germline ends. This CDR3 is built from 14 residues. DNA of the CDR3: TGTGCCAGCAGCCAAGGGATAGGGGGCAATGAGCAGTTCTTC. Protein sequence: CASSQGIGGNEQFF. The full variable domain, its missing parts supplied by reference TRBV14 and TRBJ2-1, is EAGVTQFPSHSVIEKGQTVTLRCDPISGHDNLYWYRRVMGKEIKFLLHFVKESKQDESGMPNNRFLAERTGGTYSTLKVQPAELEDSGVYFCASSQGIGGNEQFFGPGTRLTVL.